This TCR beta chain is from a study of blood T cell repertoires in COVID-19. The CDR3 consists of 13 residues. Between the trimmed V and J ends, which lost 0 bases and 5 bases, there was a span of 5 bases. CDR1 is MNHNS, CDR2 SASEGT, per germline. The authors' processing: The authors estimated nucleated cell counts from reference gene primer amplification. Clones were sequenced by immunoSEQ multiplex PCR, and TCRdb holds only the in-frame ones, with some missing. The D gene and trimming were derived from the DNA, and the V and J assignments and clone size from that table. The sample records some 80,000 clones, around 82% being singletons.

The V gene is TRBV6-1, the J gene TRBJ1-5; D is unclear. The sequencing input was peripheral blood. The source is a human donor in a cohort sampled during active COVID-19. The CDR3 sequence: CASSEAIYQPQHF. For the CDR3, the DNA is TGTGCCAGCAGTGAAGCTATATATCAGCCCCAGCATTTT.